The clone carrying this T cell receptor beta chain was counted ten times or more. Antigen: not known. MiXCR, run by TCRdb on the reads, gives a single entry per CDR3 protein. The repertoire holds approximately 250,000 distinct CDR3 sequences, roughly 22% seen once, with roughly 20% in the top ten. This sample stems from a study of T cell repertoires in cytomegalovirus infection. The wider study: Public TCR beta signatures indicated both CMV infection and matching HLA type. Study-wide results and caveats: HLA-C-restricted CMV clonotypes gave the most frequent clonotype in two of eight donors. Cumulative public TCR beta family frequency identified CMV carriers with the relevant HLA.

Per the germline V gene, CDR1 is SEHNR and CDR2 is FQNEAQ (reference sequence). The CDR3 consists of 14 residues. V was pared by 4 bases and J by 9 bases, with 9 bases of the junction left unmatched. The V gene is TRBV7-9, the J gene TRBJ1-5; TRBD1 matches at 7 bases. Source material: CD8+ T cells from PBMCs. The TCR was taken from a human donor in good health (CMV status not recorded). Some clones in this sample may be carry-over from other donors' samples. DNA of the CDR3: TGTGCCAGCAGCTCCGAGACAGGGACGAGGCCCCAGCATTTT. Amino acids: CASSSETGTRPQHF.